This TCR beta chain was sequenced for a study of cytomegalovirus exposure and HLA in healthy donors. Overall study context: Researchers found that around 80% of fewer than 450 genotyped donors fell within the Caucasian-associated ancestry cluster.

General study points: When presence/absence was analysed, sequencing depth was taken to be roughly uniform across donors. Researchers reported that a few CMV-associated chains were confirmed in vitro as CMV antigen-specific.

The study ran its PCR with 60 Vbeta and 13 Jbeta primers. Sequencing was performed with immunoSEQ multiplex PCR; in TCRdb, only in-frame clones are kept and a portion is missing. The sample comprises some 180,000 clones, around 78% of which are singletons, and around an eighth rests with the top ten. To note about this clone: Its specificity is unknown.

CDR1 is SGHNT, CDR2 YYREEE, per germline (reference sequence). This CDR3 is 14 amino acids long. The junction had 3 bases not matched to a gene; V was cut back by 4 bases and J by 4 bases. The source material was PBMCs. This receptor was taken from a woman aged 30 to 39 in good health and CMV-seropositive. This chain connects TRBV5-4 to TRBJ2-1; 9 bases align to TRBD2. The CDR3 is CASSGAGGYNEQFF. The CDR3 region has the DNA TGTGCCAGCAGCGGGGCGGGGGGGTACAATGAGCAGTTCTTC.